Listed below are T cell receptor beta chains from one sample, sequenced in a study of T-cell reconstitution after alpha-beta-depleted transplantation in children. One entry per CDR3 protein results from TCRdb running MiXCR on the PCR reads. In the table there are approximately 300,000 distinct CDR3 sequences, around 10% of which are singletons. This specimen consisted of peripheral blood, obtained 180 days after TCRalphabeta/CD19-depleted stem cell transplant. These receptors were collected from a male patient between 2 and 10 years old who had a stem cell transplant for chronic granulomatous disease, so the T cells may come from the graft donor. Both conserved end residues are part of each CDR3. D genes are given only for firm matches. Not every row has a clone size; where given, it reads once, few, many or a size class.

j_call clone_size v_call d_call cdr3_aa cdr3_nt
TRBJ1-4 many TRBV7-6 TRBD1 CASSSERTGDEKLFF TGTGCCAGCAGCTCCGAAAGGACAGGGGACGAAAAACTGTTTTTT
TRBJ2-7 many TRBV15 NA CATSRGPGVTYEQYF TGTGCCACCAGCAGGGGCCCAGGGGTTACCTACGAGCAGTACTTC
TRBJ2-2 many TRBV29-1 NA CSVGHGNTGELFF TGCAGCGTGGGACATGGTAACACCGGGGAGCTGTTTTTT
TRBJ2-3 many TRBV15 NA CATASYGLRADTQYF TGTGCCACCGCCTCTTACGGGCTTCGGGCAGATACGCAGTATTTT
TRBJ2-1 many TRBV20-1 TRBD2 CSANGLAGDLYNEQFF TGCAGTGCGAATGGACTAGCGGGAGATTTGTACAATGAGCAGTTCTTC
TRBJ2-5 many TRBV6-2/TRBV6-3 NA CASSYLRLLGTQETQYF TGTGCCAGCAGTTACCTCCGACTACTGGGAACCCAAGAGACCCAGTACTTC
TRBJ2-1 many TRBV13 TRBD2 CASSPGGLADNEQFF TGTGCCAGCAGCCCGGGGGGGCTAGCGGACAATGAGCAGTTCTTC
TRBJ2-7 many TRBV20-1 NA CSATGSSGEQYF TGCAGTGCAACAGGGAGTAGTGGCGAGCAGTACTTC
TRBJ2-7 many TRBV11-2 NA CASSFTEEQYF TGTGCCAGCAGCTTCACGGAGGAGCAGTACTTC
TRBJ2-2 few TRBV3-1 TRBD2 CASSHTSGRPTGELFF TGTGCCAGCAGCCACACTAGCGGGAGACCAACCGGGGAGCTGTTTTTT
TRBJ2-3 many TRBV6-5 NA CASSYLRTDTQYF TGTGCCAGCAGTTATCTCCGCACAGATACGCAGTATTTT
TRBJ2-7 many TRBV15 TRBD2 CATSRAGGPGYEQYF TGTGCCACCAGCAGAGCGGGAGGCCCGGGGTACGAGCAGTACTTC
TRBJ2-4 many TRBV3-1 TRBD1 CASSHRGFAKNIQYF TGTGCCAGCAGCCACAGGGGGTTTGCCAAAAACATTCAGTACTTC
TRBJ2-3 many TRBV10-1 TRBD1 CARMEGQVGIDTQYF TGCGCCAGAATGGAGGGACAGGTCGGCATAGATACGCAGTATTTT
TRBJ1-2 many TRBV29-1 NA CSVVWYHISGTAPYGYTF TGCAGCGTTGTCTGGTATCACATTTCCGGGACGGCCCCATATGGCTACACCTTC
TRBJ2-2 many TRBV15 NA CATSRGKTPNTGELFF TGTGCCACCAGCAGAGGGAAGACACCGAACACCGGGGAGCTGTTTTTT
TRBJ2-5 many TRBV29-1 NA CSVVRPETQYF TGCAGCGTTGTCAGGCCAGAGACCCAGTACTTC
TRBJ2-1 many TRBV20-1 TRBD2 CSARTSDSYNEQFF TGCAGTGCACGGACTAGCGACTCCTACAATGAGCAGTTCTTC
TRBJ2-1 few TRBV25-1 TRBD2 CASSLTPGTSGYNEQFF TGTGCCAGCAGCCTCACCCCCGGGACTAGCGGGTACAATGAGCAGTTCTTC
TRBJ1-4 many TRBV5-1 TRBD1 CASSLVGQGKEKLFF TGCGCCAGCAGCTTGGTGGGACAGGGGAAAGAAAAACTGTTTTTT
TRBJ2-1 many TRBV3-1 TRBD2 CASSHRQREQQFF TGTGCCAGCAGCCACCGACAGCGGGAACAGCAGTTCTTC
TRBJ2-2 many TRBV5-1 NA CASSFRASANTGELFF TGCGCCAGCAGCTTCAGGGCAAGCGCGAACACCGGGGAGCTGTTTTTT
TRBJ2-7 NA TRBV28 NA CASKVTFSYEQYF TGTGCCAGCAAGGTCACTTTCTCCTACGAGCAGTACTTC
TRBJ2-4 many TRBV2 NA CASSGPGGVGTIQYF TGTGCCAGCAGTGGGCCAGGAGGGGTGGGGACCATTCAGTACTTC
TRBJ2-2 many TRBV7-9 TRBD1 CASSFRDRGDTGELFF TGTGCCAGCAGCTTCCGGGACAGGGGTGACACCGGGGAGCTGTTTTTT
TRBJ2-1 many TRBV11-3 NA CASSQGVTSYNEQFF TGTGCCAGCAGCCAAGGGGTCACCTCCTACAATGAGCAGTTCTTC
TRBJ1-6 many TRBV20-1 NA CSARVPPGRNSPLHF TGCAGTGCTAGAGTACCCCCGGGGAGGAATTCACCCCTCCACTTT
TRBJ2-3 many TRBV4-3 TRBD1 CASSQRTGEYGDTQYF TGCGCCAGCAGCCAACGGACAGGGGAGTATGGAGATACGCAGTATTTT
TRBJ1-6 many TRBV27 NA CASSPGGTNSPLHF TGTGCCAGCAGCCCCGGGGGTACTAATTCACCCCTCCACTTT
TRBJ2-5 few TRBV24-1 TRBD1 CATSDPTGGVETQYF TGTGCCACCAGTGACCCGACAGGGGGCGTAGAGACCCAGTACTTC
TRBJ1-2 many TRBV6-1 NA CASGRSRAGYGYTF TGTGCCAGCGGACGATCCAGGGCGGGTTATGGCTACACCTTC
TRBJ2-7 many TRBV27 TRBD1 CASSPSGTVYLYEQYF TGTGCCAGCAGCCCATCCGGGACAGTATATCTCTACGAGCAGTACTTC
TRBJ2-1 many TRBV28 NA CASSFLYNEQFF TGTGCCAGCAGTTTCTTGTACAATGAGCAGTTCTTC
TRBJ2-5 NA TRBV5-1 NA CASSTSEETQYF TGCGCCAGCAGCACTTCGGAGGAGACCCAGTACTTC
TRBJ2-5 many TRBV20-1 TRBD2 CSATGTSGGPPQETQYF TGCAGTGCTACCGGGACTAGCGGGGGGCCCCCACAAGAGACCCAGTACTTC
TRBJ1-2 many TRBV20-1 NA CSAPYGYTF TGCAGTGCGCCTTATGGCTACACCTTC
TRBJ2-7 many TRBV7-9 NA CASSFRNSYEQYF TGTGCCAGCAGCTTCAGGAATAGCTACGAGCAGTACTTC
TRBJ2-5 NA TRBV7-2 TRBD2 CASSPGLAGRQTQYF TGTGCCAGCAGCCCCGGACTAGCGGGGCGTCAGACCCAGTACTTC
TRBJ1-2 many TRBV18 NA CASSPKSGREANYGYTF TGTGCCAGCTCACCCAAAAGTGGCAGGGAAGCTAACTATGGCTACACCTTC
TRBJ2-4 NA TRBV20-1 NA CCASHSQRAPLAKNIQYF TGCTGTGCTAGTCATTCTCAGAGGGCTCCTCTAGCCAAAAACATTCAGTACTTC
TRBJ1-2 many TRBV12-3/TRBV12-4 NA CASTLAGGGYTF TGTGCCAGCACCCTCGCCGGGGGTGGCTACACCTTC
TRBJ2-1 many TRBV9 NA CASSVQGRDEQFF TGTGCCAGCAGCGTCCAGGGACGGGATGAGCAGTTCTTC
TRBJ2-7 many TRBV28 NA CASFPSSSYEQYF TGTGCCAGCTTCCCCTCGAGCTCCTACGAGCAGTACTTC
TRBJ2-1 few TRBV7-3 TRBD2 CASTLAGRAFDEQFF TGTGCCAGCACCCTTGCAGGGAGGGCCTTCGATGAGCAGTTCTTC